This section outlines one T cell receptor (beta chain) sequence together with its context. Its antigen is not identified. This CDR3 spans 16 amino acids. Per germline, CDR1 SGHRS and CDR2 YFSETQ. The ends were cut back, 7 bases at V and 8 bases at J, with 25 bases in the middle. This sample stems from a study of T cells after yellow fever vaccination. Using its own MiXCR run on the 5' RACE reads, TCRdb lists one record per CDR3 protein. The data show some 340,000 distinct CDR3 sequences, roughly 4.3% seen once. Study-wide findings and caveats: The bulk population could contribute abundant contaminating clonotypes to FACS-sorted repertoires. Reappearing after the booster were most of the clones from primary vaccination (almost 97% CD4, approximately 86% CD8).

The chain employs TRBV5-1 and TRBJ2-1, with D perhaps matching TRBD2 (6 bases). Here the sequenced sample was PBMCs, taken 5 days after the yellow fever booster vaccination. This receptor was identified in a young man who received the YFV17D yellow fever vaccine. The CDR3: CASRAWYSGVEDEQFF. In DNA form, the CDR3 reads TGCGCCAGCCGAGCTTGGTATTCGGGGGTTGAGGATGAGCAGTTCTTC.